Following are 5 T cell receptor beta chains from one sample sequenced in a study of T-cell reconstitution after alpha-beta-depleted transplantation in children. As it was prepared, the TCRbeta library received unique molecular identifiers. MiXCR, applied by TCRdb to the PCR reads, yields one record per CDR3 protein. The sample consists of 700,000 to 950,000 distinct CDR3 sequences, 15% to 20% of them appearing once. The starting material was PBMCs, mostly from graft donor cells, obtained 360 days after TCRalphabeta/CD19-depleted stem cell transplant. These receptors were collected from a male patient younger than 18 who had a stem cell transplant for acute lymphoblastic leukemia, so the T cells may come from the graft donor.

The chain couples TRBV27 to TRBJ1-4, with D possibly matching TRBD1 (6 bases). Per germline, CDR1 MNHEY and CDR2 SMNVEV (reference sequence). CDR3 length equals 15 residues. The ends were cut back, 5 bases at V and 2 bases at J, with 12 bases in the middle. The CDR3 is CASSPNRDTNEKLFF. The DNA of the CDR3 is TGTGCCAGCAGTCCCAACAGGGACACTAATGAAAAACTGTTTTTT. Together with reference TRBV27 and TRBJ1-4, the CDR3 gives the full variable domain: EAQVTQNPRYLITVTGKKLTVTCSQNMNHEYMSWYRQDPGLGLRQIYYSMNVEVTDKGDVPEGYKVSRKEKRNFPLILESPSPNQTSLYFCASSPNRDTNEKLFFGSGTQLSVL.

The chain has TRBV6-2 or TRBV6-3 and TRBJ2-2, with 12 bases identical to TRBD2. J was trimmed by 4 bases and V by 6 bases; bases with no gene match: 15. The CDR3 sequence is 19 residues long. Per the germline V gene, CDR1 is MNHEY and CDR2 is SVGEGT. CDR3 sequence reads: CASSFYRTSGISRTGELFF. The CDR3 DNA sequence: TGTGCCAGCAGCTTCTACCGGACTAGCGGGATTTCCCGCACCGGGGAGCTGTTTTTT.

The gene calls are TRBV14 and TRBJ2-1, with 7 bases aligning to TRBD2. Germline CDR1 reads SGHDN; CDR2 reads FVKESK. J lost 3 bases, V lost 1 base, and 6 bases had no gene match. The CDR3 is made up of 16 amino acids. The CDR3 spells CASSQVRQRDYNEQFF. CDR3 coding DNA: TGTGCCAGCAGCCAAGTTCGCCAGCGGGACTACAATGAGCAGTTCTTC.

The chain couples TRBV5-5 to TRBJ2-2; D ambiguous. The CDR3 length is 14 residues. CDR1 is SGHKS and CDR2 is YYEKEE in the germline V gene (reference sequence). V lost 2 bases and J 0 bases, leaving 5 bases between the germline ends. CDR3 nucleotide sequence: TGTGCCAGCAGCTTTGACACGAACACCGGGGAGCTGTTTTTT. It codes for CASSFDTNTGELFF.

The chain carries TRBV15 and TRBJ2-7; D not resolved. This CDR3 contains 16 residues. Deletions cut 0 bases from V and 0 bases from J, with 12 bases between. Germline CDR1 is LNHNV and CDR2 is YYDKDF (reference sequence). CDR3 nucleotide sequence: TGTGCCACCAGCAGAGATCGGCTAGAAAGCTCCTACGAGCAGTACTTC. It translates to CATSRDRLESSYEQYF.